This entry describes one T cell receptor (beta chain). As yet, its antigen is unknown. Sequencing was performed with immunoSEQ multiplex PCR; in TCRdb, only in-frame clones are kept and a portion is missing. The profile shows 55,000 to 70,000 clones, around 83% of them singletons. This record comes from a study of OX40 agonist ivuxolimab in advanced cancers. Background on the study: A male proportion of approximately 83% was recorded, with mean age approximately 57 years and range roughly 23 to 85. Study-wide results and limits: CD4+ and CD8+ blood T cells expanded clonally by week 6 at 0.1 to 3.0 mg/kg. Researchers did not establish what antigens the expanded peripheral T cells target.

Germline V gene data show CDR1 as SGHRS and CDR2 as YFSETQ. J was trimmed by 4 bases and V by 3 bases; bases with no gene match: 9. This CDR3 comprises 17 residues. Systemic immunosuppression or a history of autoimmune disease excluded patients. The chain joins TRBV5-1 to TRBJ2-3; 12 nucleotides match TRBD2. Sequencing used CD4+ or CD8+ T cells sorted from blood, obtained in a trial of the OX40 agonist ivuxolimab. The receptor comes from an adult with an advanced solid tumor such as melanoma, head and neck, liver or kidney cancer. The CDR3 DNA sequence: TGCGCCAGCAGCTCCTTTGAGACTAGCGGGAGTGCAGATACGCAGTATTTT. As protein: CASSSFETSGSADTQYF.